One and the same sample provided the 18 T cell receptor beta chains below, sequenced in a study of cytomegalovirus exposure and HLA in healthy donors. 13 Jbeta primers and 60 Vbeta primers were used for the PCR. The method was immunoSEQ multiplex PCR; TCRdb's version includes in-frame clones alone and lacks a portion of them. Of some 150,000 clones listed, under 80% are singletons. Sample: PBMCs. The receptors were gathered from a man younger than 40 in good health and CMV-seronegative.

The sample holds a few counts of this clone. The V call is TRBV27, the J call TRBJ2-3; D might be TRBD2 (7 bases). V was clipped by 5 bases and J by 4 bases, with 19 bases between them. Per the germline V gene, CDR1 is MNHEY and CDR2 is SMNVEV (reference sequence). The CDR3 is 16 amino acids. The CDR3 DNA sequence: TGTGCCAGCAGTGGACGGGGGGCGGGTGTTTCAGATACGCAGTATTTT. It encodes CASSGRGAGVSDTQYF.

The V call is TRBV9, the J call TRBJ2-7; no reliable D call. CDR1 is SGDLS and CDR2 is YYNGEE in the germline V gene. V dropped 0 bases and J dropped 2 bases, with 15 bases sitting between them. The CDR3 totals 16 residues. The CDR3 DNA reads TGTGCCAGCAGCGTAGATCTCAACAGTAGAACCTACGAGCAGTACTTC. It translates to CASSVDLNSRTYEQYF.

The chain has TRBV30 and TRBJ1-5; D gene ambiguous. Trimming removed 5 bases at V and 3 bases at J, with 11 bases between. Germline V lookup: CDR1 GTSNPN, CDR2 SVGIG (reference sequence). The CDR3 loop spans 13 amino acids. The CDR3 reads CAWGSGNNQPQHF. CDR3 in DNA: TGTGCCTGGGGGAGTGGCAACAATCAGCCCCAGCATTTT.

The chain is built from TRBV28 and TRBJ1-6; tentatively, D is TRBD1 (6 bases). Trimming took 5 bases from V and 10 from J, leaving 21 bases between them. CDR3 length equals 16 residues. In germline, CDR1 is MDHEN, CDR2 SYDVKM. The CDR3 sequence: CASSGNTGIGESPLHF. The CDR3 nucleotides are TGTGCCAGCAGTGGAAACACAGGGATTGGCGAATCACCCCTCCACTTT.

In this sample, this clone turned up once. The rearrangement links TRBV7-2 to TRBJ2-2, with D possibly matching TRBD2 (5 bases). Germline V CDR1 and CDR2: SGHTA, FQGNSA. The CDR3 length is 14 residues. Trimming shortened V by 6 bases and J by 8 bases, and 16 bases separated the two germline ends. The CDR3 loop reads CASSQRRRSGELFF. The CDR3 bases are TGTGCCAGCAGTCAACGACGGAGGTCTGGGGAGCTGTTTTTT.

This clone was detected only a few times. This rearrangement joins TRBV7-3 to TRBJ1-4, with a weak D call TRBD1 (5 bases). V dropped 4 bases and J dropped 8 bases, with 11 bases sitting between them. The CDR3 loop spans 13 amino acids. Germline values: CDR1 SGHTA, CDR2 FQGTGA. CDR3 amino acids: CASSSIPGEKLFF. CDR3 DNA: TGTGCCAGCAGCTCGATCCCAGGGGAAAAACTGTTTTTT.

The chain joins TRBV4-3 to TRBJ1-6; D perhaps matches TRBD1 (6 bases). The CDR3 sequence is 14 residues long. Germline V gene lookup returns CDR1 LGHNA and CDR2 YSLEER. Trimming took off 3 bases at V and 7 bases at J, with 10 bases between the two ends. CDR3 protein: CASSQDSGNSPLHF. DNA for the CDR3: TGCGCCAGCAGCCAGGACAGTGGCAATTCACCCCTCCACTTT.

Concerning this clone: Germline is not matched at one junction end, which may reflect a read error. The chain is built from TRBV28 and TRBJ1-5; D unresolved. The CDR3 is 14 residues long. The V gene's germline CDR1 is MDHEN and CDR2 SYDVKM. The CDR3 DNA reads TGTGCCAGCAGTTTTGGAGATAGCAATCAGCCCCAGAATTTT. As protein: CASSFGDSNQPQNF.

The rearrangement joins TRBV4-2 to TRBJ1-1; 8 bases are a match to TRBD1. The V segment lost 6 bases and the J segment 0 bases; nucleotides outside the gene matches: 3. This CDR3 contains 14 residues. From germline, CDR1 is LGHNA and CDR2 YNFKEQ. The CDR3 reads CASSPGQVNTEAFF. The CDR3 coding sequence is TGTGCCAGCAGTCCGGGACAGGTGAACACTGAAGCTTTCTTT.

The V gene is TRBV7-2, the J gene TRBJ2-1; 10 bases fit TRBD2. The junction had 6 bases not matched to a gene; V was cut back by 3 bases and J by 7 bases. Per germline, CDR1 SGHTA and CDR2 FQGNSA. The CDR3 consists of 15 residues. The DNA of the CDR3 is TGTGCCAGCAGCTTCCAAGCGGGGGGGCCAAATGAGCAGTTCTTC. As protein: CASSFQAGGPNEQFF. The full variable domain, its missing parts supplied by reference TRBV7-2 and TRBJ2-1, is GAGVSQSPSNKVTEKGKDVELRCDPISGHTALYWYRQSLGQGLEFLIYFQGNSAPDKSGLPSDRFSAERTGGSVSTLTIQRTQQEDSAVYLCASSFQAGGPNEQFFGPGTRLTVL.

In this sample, this clone turned up once. J is TRBJ2-1 and V is TRBV27; 7 nucleotides line up with TRBD2. Trimming took 1 base from V and 10 from J; bases not matched to a gene: 10. CDR1 MNHEY and CDR2 SMNVEV come from the germline V gene (reference sequence). This CDR3 has 15 amino acids. CDR3 in amino acids: CASSLYTSAPIEQFF. In DNA, the CDR3 is TGTGCCAGCAGTTTATATACTAGCGCCCCTATAGAGCAGTTCTTC.

This sequence joins TRBV4-3 and TRBJ2-1; perhaps TRBD1 as D (6 bases). V was clipped by 0 bases and J by 8 bases, with 14 bases between them. The CDR3 runs 15 residues. The germline CDR1 and CDR2 sequences are LGHNA and YSLEER. The chain's CDR3 is CASSQEQGGRDEQFF. The CDR3 DNA is TGCGCCAGCAGCCAAGAGCAAGGGGGAAGGGATGAGCAGTTCTTC.

The chain's CDR3 is CASSRFSGGGRTDTQYF. CDR3 nucleotide sequence: TGTGCCAGCAGCCGGTTCAGCGGGGGGGGTCGCACAGATACGCAGTATTTT. The genes are TRBV7-2 and TRBJ2-3, with 10 bases lining up with TRBD2. Looked up from germline, CDR1 is SGHTA and CDR2 is FQGNSA. CDR3 length equals 17 residues. The V gene end was trimmed by 5 bases and the J gene end by 1 base; junction bases not matched to a gene: 9.

This chain uses TRBV11-2 with TRBJ2-1; the D gene is possibly TRBD2 (7 bases). CDR1 and CDR2 from the germline V gene are SGHAT and FQNNGV. The CDR3 consists of 16 residues. Trimming stripped 2 bases from V and 2 bases from J, with 13 bases between. CDR3 nucleotide sequence: TGTGCCAGCAGCTTATGGGGGGGCCCTGCCTACAATGAGCAGTTCTTC. This codes for CASSLWGGPAYNEQFF.

This rearrangement joins TRBV30 to TRBJ2-3; D is possibly TRBD2 (6 bases). V was shortened by 3 bases and J by 0 bases, with 10 bases between the two germline ends. Germline CDR1 GTSNPN, CDR2 SVGIG (reference sequence). The CDR3 extends over 14 amino acids. The CDR3 here is CAWSRGGSTDTQYF. CDR3 coding DNA: TGTGCCTGGAGCCGTGGGGGGAGCACAGATACGCAGTATTTT.

This sequence joins TRBV10-3 and TRBJ2-1; weak D call: TRBD2 (5 bases). The length of the CDR3 is 14 residues. Germline lookup yields CDR1 ENHRY and CDR2 SYGVKD. Between the trimmed V and J ends, which lost 6 bases and 2 bases, there was a span of 11 bases. The CDR3 protein is CAIRGGSTYNEQFF. As DNA, the CDR3 is TGTGCCATCAGGGGCGGGTCGACCTACAATGAGCAGTTCTTC.

The rearrangement joins TRBV2 to TRBJ1-1, with 7 bases identical to TRBD1. The V and J ends lost 7 bases and 6 bases, in that order; junction bases with no gene match: 8. The CDR3 spans 13 residues. Per germline, CDR1 SNHLY and CDR2 FYNNEI. As DNA, the CDR3 is TGTGCCAGCAATCGACAGGGAGGCGCTGAAGCTTTCTTT. Protein: CASNRQGGAEAFF.

The chain has TRBV19 and TRBJ1-4; weak D call: TRBD1 (6 bases). V lost 5 bases to trimming and J lost 6 bases, with 16 bases between them. Germline CDR1 reads LNHDA; CDR2 reads SQIVND (reference sequence). The CDR3 runs 15 residues. The CDR3 is CASSVTGLGYEKLFF. CDR3 DNA sequence: TGTGCCAGTAGTGTAACAGGGTTAGGGTATGAAAAACTGTTTTTT.